These 25 T cell receptor beta chains were sequenced from one sample in a study of blood T cell repertoires in COVID-19. Sequenced by immunoSEQ multiplex PCR; TCRdb stores in-frame clones only, minus some. The sample includes tens of thousands of clones, over 70% of them seen just once. Sequenced material: peripheral blood. Source of these receptors: a human donor in a cohort sampled during active COVID-19.

V and J are TRBV5-6 and TRBJ2-7, with D tentatively TRBD2 (5 bases). The CDR3 totals 12 residues. Germline V gene sequence: CDR1 SGHDT, CDR2 YYEEEE. V was trimmed by 4 bases and J by 6 bases, leaving 11 bases between them. The CDR3 loop is CASSAVGVEQYF. The CDR3 region has the DNA TGTGCCAGCAGCGCGGTCGGGGTCGAGCAGTACTTC.

This clone was seen just once. This chain uses TRBV20-1 with TRBJ2-3; D is uncertain. With 5 bases removed from V and 2 bases from J, the gap between germline ends came to 5 bases. The germline V gene encodes CDR1 DFQATT and CDR2 SNEGSKA (reference sequence). The CDR3 spans 11 residues. The CDR3 nucleotides read TGCAGTGCTTCCTTCACAGATACGCAGTATTTT. It is translated as CSASFTDTQYF.

The chain carries TRBV15 and TRBJ1-5, with D possibly matching TRBD1 (5 bases). Germline values: CDR1 LNHNV, CDR2 YYDKDF (reference sequence). V lost 4 bases, J lost 2 bases, and 9 bases lay in between. The CDR3 spans 14 residues. Written as DNA, the CDR3 is TGTGCCACCAGCATCGGGGGAGGCAATCAGCCCCAGCATTTT. The encoded protein is CATSIGGGNQPQHF.

The chain couples TRBV7-9 to TRBJ1-1; D ambiguous. CDR1 SEHNR and CDR2 FQNEAQ come from the germline V gene (reference sequence). V dropped 0 bases and J dropped 4 bases, with 6 bases sitting between them. The length of the CDR3 is 13 residues. The CDR3, as DNA: TGTGCCAGCAGCTTAGCTTATTCCACTGAAGCTTTCTTT. Translating it yields CASSLAYSTEAFF.

V and J are TRBV5-1 and TRBJ2-7, with D possibly being TRBD2 (6 bases). From germline, CDR1 is SGHRS and CDR2 YFSETQ. The CDR3 totals 15 residues. Trimming cost V 3 bases and J 3 bases, with 16 bases left between them. CDR3 amino acids: CASSSGGGLIYEQYF. The CDR3 region has the DNA TGCGCCAGCAGCTCCGGTGGGGGGTTAATCTACGAGCAGTACTTC.

This chain links TRBV5-1 with TRBJ2-5; possible D gene TRBD1, 6 bases. The germline V and J ends were trimmed by 4 bases and 2 bases, with 12 bases remaining between them. CDR1 and CDR2 from the germline V gene are SGHRS and YFSETQ. This CDR3 is built from 14 residues. In DNA form, the CDR3 reads TGCGCCAGCAGCGCCTTAACAGGGCAAGAGACCCAGTACTTC. It yields the protein CASSALTGQETQYF.

This clone has just one count. The gene calls are TRBV27 and TRBJ2-7; 11 bases map to TRBD1. This CDR3 has 15 residues. Trimming cost V 3 bases and J 5 bases; bases outside gene matches: 6. The V gene's germline CDR1 is MNHEY and CDR2 SMNVEV (reference sequence). The CDR3, as DNA: TGTGCCAGCAGTTTCAGGGACAGGGGGAGCCACGAGCAGTACTTC. Translated, it gives CASSFRDRGSHEQYF.

The rearrangement links TRBV4-3 to TRBJ1-5; D ambiguous. V was shortened by 4 bases and J by 0 bases, with 7 bases between the two germline ends. The CDR3 extends over 14 amino acids. The germline V gene encodes CDR1 LGHNA and CDR2 YSLEER. This CDR3 reads CASSRGYSNQPQHF. The CDR3 DNA reads TGCGCCAGCAGCCGAGGGTATAGCAATCAGCCCCAGCATTTT.

V usage is TRBV7-9 and J usage is TRBJ2-7; 7 bases fit TRBD2. The CDR3 length is 14 residues. Germline V gene data show CDR1 as SEHNR and CDR2 as FQNEAQ (reference sequence). Trimming took 1 base from V and 2 from J; bases not matched to a gene: 2. The DNA for the CDR3 is TGTGCCAGCAGCTTAGGTGGGAGGGCCTACGAGCAGTACTTC. Translating gives CASSLGGRAYEQYF.

V usage is TRBV18 and J usage is TRBJ1-5; D is perhaps TRBD1 (6 bases). Germline assignment: CDR1 KGHSH and CDR2 LQKENI. Trimming shortened V by 6 bases and J by 3 bases, and 15 bases separated the two germline ends. The CDR3 has 15 residues. The CDR3 sequence: CASSPRGPINQPQHF. The CDR3 coding sequence is TGTGCCAGCTCTCCCAGGGGACCCATCAATCAGCCCCAGCATTTT.

The chain joins TRBV23-1 to TRBJ2-3; D may be TRBD2 (7 bases). TRBV23-1 is treated as an ORF (open reading frame) with a function not yet certain. The CDR3 is 12 amino acids. Trimming took off 10 bases at V and 5 bases at J, with 13 bases between the two ends. The chain's CDR3 is CATRGAQDTQYF. In nucleotides, the CDR3 is TGCGCCACCCGGGGGGCCCAAGATACGCAGTATTTT.

In this sample, this clone is medium-sized. The chain joins TRBV30 to TRBJ1-1, with D unresolved. Trimming removed 0 bases from V and 1 base from J, with 6 bases in between. Germline CDR1 GTSNPN, CDR2 SVGIG (reference sequence). The CDR3 totals 13 residues. The CDR3 DNA is TGTGCCTGGAGTGTCGAGGGGAACACTGAAGCTTTCTTT. Translating gives CAWSVEGNTEAFF. Together with reference TRBV30 and TRBJ1-1, the CDR3 gives the full variable domain: SQTIHQWPATLVQPVGSPLSLECTVEGTSNPNLYWYRQAAGRGLQLLFYSVGIGQISSEVPQNLSASRPQDRQFILSSKKLLLSDSGFYLCAWSVEGNTEAFFGQGTRLTVV.

This clone was counted a few times. The DNA for the CDR3 is TGTGCCAGCAGCTTAGCCCGAGCGTACGAGCAGTACTTC. Encoded protein: CASSLARAYEQYF. The chain employs TRBV7-2 and TRBJ2-7; D gene ambiguous. The CDR3 totals 13 residues. Germline V lookup: CDR1 SGHTA, CDR2 FQGNSA. Trimming cost V 0 bases and J 4 bases, with 7 bases left between them.

The rearrangement links TRBV27 to TRBJ1-2; D is perhaps TRBD1 (6 bases). Germline V gene data show CDR1 as MNHEY and CDR2 as SMNVEV (reference sequence). V lost 3 bases and J 6 bases, leaving 11 bases between the germline ends. The CDR3 extends over 13 amino acids. The CDR3 loop reads CASSFTGLDGYTF. CDR3 DNA sequence: TGTGCCAGCAGTTTCACAGGGTTGGATGGCTACACCTTC.

In its sample, this clone was seen once. The chain couples TRBV18 to TRBJ1-1, with unresolved D. The CDR3 runs 12 residues. CDR1 and CDR2 (germline): KGHSH, LQKENI. V lost 3 bases and J 1 base, leaving 3 bases between the germline ends. The chain's CDR3 is CASSPRNTEAFF. For the CDR3, the DNA is TGTGCCAGCTCACCTCGGAACACTGAAGCTTTCTTT.

This sequence joins TRBV7-9 and TRBJ2-7; D is unclear. Looked up from germline, CDR1 is SEHNR and CDR2 is FQNEAQ (reference sequence). The CDR3 extends over 15 amino acids. Trimming cost V 3 bases and J 5 bases, with 17 bases left between them. CDR3 loop: CASSLPYGSPDEQYF. For the CDR3, the DNA is TGTGCCAGCAGCTTGCCCTACGGGTCTCCCGACGAGCAGTACTTC.

This clone is labeled as medium-sized (0.01 to 0.1%). This sequence joins TRBV2 and TRBJ2-1; 10 bases line up with TRBD2. The CDR3 spans 16 residues. Losses at the gene ends were 3 bases for V and 3 bases for J; bases not matched to a gene: 5. In germline, CDR1 is SNHLY, CDR2 FYNNEI. This CDR3 is CASSEVVAGGYNEQFF. As DNA, the CDR3 is TGTGCCAGCAGTGAGGTGGTAGCGGGGGGCTACAATGAGCAGTTCTTC.

This clone was picked up a small number of times. The chain recombines TRBV19 with TRBJ1-1, with D possibly being TRBD1 (6 bases). The CDR3 sequence is 16 residues long. Germline-derived CDR1 and CDR2 are LNHDA and SQIVND (reference sequence). V lost 5 bases to trimming and J lost 1 base, with 17 bases between them. CDR3 nucleotides: TGTGCCAGTAGTTACCAGGGGTCGAGGGGGAACACTGAAGCTTTCTTT. This codes for CASSYQGSRGNTEAFF.

V is TRBV19 and J is TRBJ1-5; 7 bases agree with TRBD1. J lost 0 bases, V lost 3 bases, and 5 bases had no gene match. The CDR3 is 16 residues long. CDR1 and CDR2 from the germline V gene are LNHDA and SQIVND (reference sequence). The CDR3 DNA sequence: TGTGCCAGTAGTATCGGACAGGCTTATAGCAATCAGCCCCAGCATTTT. Its translation: CASSIGQAYSNQPQHF.

This clone was seen more than once but under ten times. The chain joins TRBV6-5 to TRBJ1-4; a weak D match, TRBD1 (5 bases). The CDR3 loop spans 15 amino acids. Germline-derived CDR1 and CDR2 are MNHEY and SVGAGI. Trimming took 5 bases from V and 10 from J, leaving 20 bases between them. CDR3 region: CASSTLLAGGGKLFF. As DNA, the CDR3 is TGTGCCAGCAGTACGCTGTTGGCCGGGGGAGGAAAACTGTTTTTT.

Only one count was recorded for this clone. The chain joins TRBV10-2 to TRBJ1-2; D not certain. CDR1 and CDR2 (germline): WSHSY, SAAADI. This CDR3 spans 14 amino acids. V dropped 7 bases and J dropped 7 bases, with 19 bases sitting between them. The CDR3 nucleotides read TGCGCCAGCAATGATGAGGGCCGACTTGCTGGCTACACCTTC. Translated: CASNDEGRLAGYTF.

The chain employs TRBV3-1 (or the pseudogene TRBV3-2) and TRBJ2-7; 9 bases are a match to TRBD1. The CDR3 loop spans 17 amino acids. The V gene end was trimmed by 1 base and the J gene end by 2 bases; junction bases not matched to a gene: 9. Germline CDR1 reads LGHDT; CDR2 reads YNNKEL (reference sequence). This CDR3 is CASSQVMGQGAPYEQYF. CDR3 nucleotide sequence: TGTGCCAGCAGCCAAGTGATGGGACAGGGAGCGCCCTACGAGCAGTACTTC.

The chain recombines TRBV27 with TRBJ1-2; no clear D gene. V dropped 0 bases and J dropped 1 base, with 6 bases sitting between them. In germline, CDR1 is MNHEY, CDR2 SMNVEV (reference sequence). The CDR3 length is 14 residues. CDR3 bases: TGTGCCAGCAGTTTATCCAGGATTAACTATGGCTACACCTTC. Translation gives CASSLSRINYGYTF.

The chain recombines TRBV27 with TRBJ2-7, with D unresolved. The CDR3 has 14 residues. V was pared by 5 bases and J by 3 bases, with 14 bases between. CDR1 is MNHEY, CDR2 SMNVEV, per germline (reference sequence). CDR3 amino acids: CASSHPLKLYEQYF. For the CDR3, the DNA is TGTGCCAGCAGTCATCCCCTTAAGCTCTACGAGCAGTACTTC.

The chain has TRBV7-2 and TRBJ1-2; 9 nucleotides match TRBD1. Germline V lookup: CDR1 SGHTA, CDR2 FQGNSA. The CDR3 is made up of 15 amino acids. Trimming cost V 3 bases and J 5 bases; bases outside gene matches: 7. The chain's CDR3 is CASSFGTGFWYGYTF. CDR3 in DNA: TGTGCCAGCAGCTTCGGGACAGGGTTTTGGTATGGCTACACCTTC.